This T cell receptor (beta chain) is drawn from a study of beta chain features in type 1 diabetes. General observations from the study: For patients, the naive, central memory and Treg TCRB repertoires appeared more alike than for healthy donors. For Type 1 diabetes patients, all four CD4+ subsets carried TCRB CDR3s that were moderately but significantly shorter.

Every participating donor gave one draw, a heparinised blood sample averaging about 100 mL. All sorted populations exceeded 95% purity. CDR1 and CDR2 (germline): GTSNPN, SVGIG (reference sequence). J was trimmed by 11 bases and V by 2 bases; bases with no gene match: 10. The CDR3 spans 13 residues. Points on this clone: The antigen remains unidentified.

Expressed TCRB transcripts were sequenced because the entire RNA isolate underwent reverse transcription. This table comes from immunoSEQ multiplex PCR, and its TCRdb copy is limited to in-frame clones, with some not included. Here the sample spans 500,000 to 850,000 clones, over 13% being singletons. This receptor was taken from a man younger than 30 with type 1 diabetes. This sequence joins TRBV30 and TRBJ1-2; 8 bases match TRBD1. What was sequenced was naive CD4+ T cells from blood. The CDR3: CAWSPTGQVIYTF. In DNA form, the CDR3 reads TGTGCCTGGAGTCCTACGGGACAGGTCATTTACACCTTC.